The subject of this entry is one T cell receptor beta chain. What it binds is unknown. Clones were sequenced by immunoSEQ multiplex PCR, and TCRdb holds only the in-frame ones, with some missing. The sample shows 53,000 or so clones, roughly 85% of them seen only once. This sample is part of a study of T cell responses to AZD1222 COVID-19 vaccine. The study, taken as a whole, reports: Nearly half of unique spike-specific TCRs reportedly avoided B.1.351 and B.1.1.7 mutated regions. Repertoire samples came only from after the peak T cell response. Spike was spanned by vaccine-associated CD4 TCRs, with dominance at 160-218 and 743-854.

The CDR3 runs 18 residues. Germline V CDR1 and CDR2: MGHRA, YSYEKL. J was trimmed by 3 bases and V by 0 bases; bases with no gene match: 6. Sequencing was performed on peripheral blood, taken on day 0 of MenACWY control vaccination. This receptor was identified in an adult in good health. The genes are TRBV4-1 and TRBJ2-5; TRBD2 matches at 14 bases. The DNA of the CDR3 is TGCGCCAGCAGCCAAGATCGGGGACTAGCGGGAGCTAAAGAGACCCAGTACTTC. Its translation: CASSQDRGLAGAKETQYF.